The 13 T cell receptor beta chains given below trace back to one sample, sequenced in a study of beta chain features in type 1 diabetes. What was sequenced were expressed TCRB transcripts, since all of the isolated RNA had been reverse transcribed. Here immunoSEQ multiplex PCR was the method, and the copy in TCRdb shows in-frame clones only, minus some. The sample lists 970,000 or so clones; under 20% were seen once. Sequencing was done on a sample of naive CD4+ T cells from blood. These receptors were obtained from a woman aged 18-29 years in good health.

The rearrangement joins TRBV5-4 to TRBJ1-2; TRBD1 matches at 11 bases. Germline V lookup: CDR1 SGHNT, CDR2 YYREEE (reference sequence). V trimming: 4 bases; J trimming: 3 bases; junction bases outside the gene matches: 2. The CDR3 contains 14 residues. The CDR3 DNA reads as TGTGCCAGCAGCAGGGGACAGGGGGACTATGGCTACACCTTC. As protein: CASSRGQGDYGYTF.

A few counts support this clone. V usage is TRBV4-3 and J usage is TRBJ2-7; 11 bases are shared with TRBD1. Germline CDR1 is LGHNA and CDR2 is YSLEER. Germline trimming cut 1 base from V and 6 bases from J; bases unmatched to any gene: 8. This CDR3 is 16 amino acids long. CDR3 in DNA: TGCGCCAGCAGCCAAGGAGCCGGGACAGGGGGTTTCGAGCAGTACTTC. Translating it yields CASSQGAGTGGFEQYF.

In its sample, this clone was seen a few times. This chain joins TRBV11-2 and TRBJ2-1; D uncertain. The V and J ends lost 5 bases and 3 bases respectively, with 11 bases between them. The CDR3 has 14 amino acids. Per germline, CDR1 SGHAT and CDR2 FQNNGV. The CDR3 DNA follows: TGTGCCAGCAGCGAACGACGGCTCTACAATGAGCAGTTCTTC. Translation: CASSERRLYNEQFF.

This clone was seen a few times. The V gene is TRBV7-9, the J gene TRBJ2-5; D is possibly TRBD1 or TRBD2 (5 bases each). CDR3 length equals 18 residues. Germline V gene sequence: CDR1 SEHNR, CDR2 FQNEAQ (reference sequence). The V end was cut by 5 bases, the J end by 2 bases, with 24 bases between. CDR3 in DNA: TGTGCCAGCAGCCAGAAAAGAAGACCGGGACGAGATCAAGAGACCCAGTACTTC. Translated: CASSQKRRPGRDQETQYF.

The V call is TRBV4-3, the J call TRBJ2-6, with a possible D match to TRBD2 (6 bases). Looked up from germline, CDR1 is LGHNA and CDR2 is YSLEER. This CDR3 is built from 22 residues. The germline V and J ends were trimmed by 0 bases and 0 bases, with 24 bases remaining between them. The chain's CDR3 is CASSQDPPFSGTLSSGANVLTF. In nucleotides, the CDR3 is TGCGCCAGCAGCCAAGATCCGCCATTTAGCGGCACACTCAGCTCTGGGGCCAACGTCCTGACTTTC.

This chain uses TRBV7-2 with TRBJ2-7; no firm D call. The germline CDR1 and CDR2 sequences are SGHTA and FQGNSA. The CDR3 consists of 16 residues. V was clipped by 5 bases and J by 0 bases, with 17 bases between them. This chain's CDR3 is CASSQHQTKSSYEQYF. DNA of the CDR3: TGTGCCAGCAGCCAACATCAAACTAAATCCTCCTACGAGCAGTACTTC. The entire variable domain, with the rest obtained from reference TRBV7-2 and TRBJ2-7, is as follows: GAGVSQSPSNKVTEKGKDVELRCDPISGHTALYWYRQSLGQGLEFLIYFQGNSAPDKSGLPSDRFSAERTGGSVSTLTIQRTQQEDSAVYLCASSQHQTKSSYEQYFGPGTRLTVT.

This clone was counted only a few times. The rearrangement uses TRBV6-5 and TRBJ2-7; 7 bases align to TRBD2. The germline CDR1 and CDR2 sequences are MNHEY and SVGAGI. J was trimmed by 3 bases and V by 5 bases; bases with no gene match: 4. This CDR3 has 13 residues. The CDR3 protein is CASSGRDYYEQYF. The CDR3 DNA sequence: TGTGCCAGCAGTGGCAGGGACTACTACGAGCAGTACTTC.

This clone has just a few counts. This chain connects TRBV7-9 to TRBJ2-7, with TRBD1 matching over 11 bases. V dropped 7 bases and J dropped 2; count of bases not matched to a gene: 13. The germline gives CDR1 SEHNR, CDR2 FQNEAQ (reference sequence). This CDR3 is built from 17 residues. The CDR3 DNA reads TGTGCCAGCATTTCCGAGCTAGGACAGGGGGCGCCCTACGAGCAGTACTTC. Translated, it gives CASISELGQGAPYEQYF. Full variable domain (rest looked up from reference TRBV7-9 and TRBJ2-7): DTGVSQNPRHKITKRGQNVTFRCDPISEHNRLYWYRQTLGQGPEFLTYFQNEAQLEKSRLLSDRFSAERPKGSFSTLEIQRTEQGDSAMYLCASISELGQGAPYEQYFGPGTRLTVT.

J is TRBJ1-5 and V is TRBV13; the D gene is possibly TRBD1 (6 bases). In germline, CDR1 is PRHDT, CDR2 FYEKMQ (reference sequence). The CDR3 sequence is 13 residues long. The V gene lost 4 bases and the J gene lost 7 bases, with 11 bases spanning the gap. The CDR3 sequence is CASSSNRAQPQHF. The CDR3 bases are TGTGCCAGCAGCTCCAACAGGGCCCAGCCCCAGCATTTT.

As to this clone: This may be a read error: a much more frequent sequence differs by one nucleotide. This rearrangement joins TRBV6-4 to TRBJ2-5, with D unclear. The CDR3 consists of 10 residues. Trimming left V 2 bases short and J 5 bases short, with 0 bases between. Germline CDR1 MRHNA, CDR2 SNTAGT. CDR3 residues: CASSDETQYF. The CDR3 nucleotides are TGTGCCAGCAGTGACGAGACCCAGTACTTC.

The chain is built from TRBV6-6 and TRBJ1-5; D unclear. Looked up from germline, CDR1 is MNHNY and CDR2 is SVGAGI (reference sequence). The germline V and J ends were trimmed by 2 bases and 3 bases, with 5 bases remaining between them. This CDR3 region has 13 residues. CDR3 residues: CASSYRLNQPQHF. The CDR3 DNA is TGTGCCAGCAGTTACAGGCTCAATCAGCCCCAGCATTTT.

The rearrangement uses TRBV25-1 and TRBJ2-2; the D gene is possibly TRBD2 (5 bases). V dropped 5 bases and J dropped 2 bases, with 15 bases sitting between them. The CDR3 covers 16 residues. Germline V gene data show CDR1 as MGHDK and CDR2 as SYGVNS. This CDR3 reads CASSRFSGANTGELFF. DNA for the CDR3: TGTGCCAGCAGTAGATTCAGCGGAGCCAACACCGGGGAGCTGTTTTTT.

The chain employs TRBV28 and TRBJ2-1, with 9 bases fitting TRBD2. CDR3 size: 17 residues. Germline V CDR1 and CDR2: MDHEN, SYDVKM. Germline trimming cut 2 bases from V and 0 bases from J; bases unmatched to any gene: 5. The DNA of the CDR3 is TGTGCCAGCAGTTTAGCGGGAGGGCCAGGCTCCTACAATGAGCAGTTCTTC. It specifies CASSLAGGPGSYNEQFF.